What follows is one T cell receptor (beta chain) and its context. Its antigen is as yet unknown. The CDR3 totals 15 residues. V was clipped by 0 bases and J by 7 bases; unmatched bases: 6. Germline CDR1 and CDR2: LGHNA and YNFKEQ. The data derive from a study of blood T cells in healthy people across ages. General observations from the study: For the donors, CMV status was unknown and possibly confounded expanded clonotype changes.

Using a J-beta primer mix together with a sample-barcoded 5' primer, a second PCR was run for about 7 to 12 cycles. TCRdb reanalysed the 5' RACE reads using MiXCR and keeps one entry per CDR3 protein. This table has more than 1 million distinct CDR3 sequences, under 55% appearing once. The clonotype originates from a woman in her sixties in good health. The chain carries TRBV4-2 and TRBJ2-7; TRBD2 matches 10 bases. Sequenced material: blood. The CDR3 protein is CASSQDLAGAGEQYF. CDR3 DNA sequence: TGTGCCAGCAGCCAAGACCTAGCGGGAGCGGGGGAGCAGTACTTC.